This T cell receptor beta chain came from a study of blood T cell repertoires in COVID-19. This CDR3 is built from 16 residues. Profiled with immunoSEQ multiplex PCR; TCRdb holds only in-frame clones, not every one. The sample includes under 50,000 clones, approximately 88% of them seen just once. Specimen: peripheral blood. This chain joins TRBV21-1 and TRBJ2-1; TRBD1, as called in the table, went unchecked against the DNA. TRBV21-1 is given as a pseudogene. The receptor was derived from a woman in her thirties or forties with acute or convalescent COVID-19. DNA for the CDR3: TGTGCCAGCAGCAAAGACACGGGACAGGGGGACAATGAGCAGTTCTTC. Protein sequence: CASSKDTGQGDNEQFF.